This T cell receptor beta chain came from a study of cytomegalovirus exposure and HLA in healthy donors (TCRdb year 2017). For the study in its entirety: An earlier analysis of 587 of the donors reported 276 Gb of sequence data and around 110 million unique TCR beta sequences obtained from about 179 million T cells. In the later analysis, no new phenotypic data were used to find candidate immune exposures; instead, reliance was placed on TCR beta sequences and their occurrence across donors. The aim of the study was to test whether cataloging public T cell receptors could identify signatures of past pathogen exposure. Donor age, sex, ethnicity and CMV serostatus were compiled together with the repertoire data. Typing coverage varied by locus: roughly 620-640 donors for A, B, C, DRB1 and DQB1; 500 to 550 for DQA1; about 590 for DPA1; about 450 for DPB1. Four to six DR-DQ haplotypes were handled as single units for association and clustering, since linkage in the cohort was strong. The study used immunosequencing to profile the T cell repertoires of 670 or so subjects and linked those repertoires to cytomegalovirus serostatus. Around 320 gigabases of sequencing data and approximately 85 million unique TCR sequences were included in an early release covering 550 to 800 HLA-typed donors. Among over 350 genotyped donors of the cohort, an average of around 240,000 unique TCR beta nucleotide sequences were sequenced per donor, around 20% of them non-productive. Among the roughly 390 genotyped donors, about 83% belonged to the genetic ancestry cluster associated with self-reported Caucasian donors. An earlier analysis of some 500 of the donors applied high-throughput TCR beta sequencing to assess whether each TCR beta V gene segment acted as functional or pseudogenic. To predict cytomegalovirus infection status, the study brought together high-throughput TCR immunosequencing, statistical association of individual TCRs with disease status, and machine learning. A later analysis re-analyzed previously published TCR beta repertoires from approximately 700 donors and added high-resolution HLA genotyping to study TCR occurrence patterns. HLA typing covered class I and class II loci at four-digit resolution. All discovery cohort repertoires had been generated on a single sequencing platform. Besides the first cohort of hundreds of subjects, a separate validation cohort made up of roughly 120 different subjects was used. A later genetic analysis took genome-wide SNP genotypes for about three fifths of the 666 donors and used that subset as a discovery cohort.

Library construction relied on the immunoSEQ multiplex PCR assay. The multiplex PCR relied on a mix of 60 forward primers for TCR Vbeta segments and 13 reverse primers for TCR Jbeta segments. The CDR3 region of rearranged TCR beta genes was amplified from genomic DNA with a multiplex PCR assay. The Illumina HiSeq System was used to sequence the amplified TCR beta libraries as 87-base-pair reads. As for the original processing: In a later analysis, around 80 million unique TCR beta chains were counted across the roughly 700 repertoires, and roughly 11 million of these chains were shared by at least two donors. Raw reads were error-corrected and collapsed into unique sequences by a nearest-neighbor algorithm in which closely related sequences were merged to remove PCR and sequencing errors. Alignment of CDR3 sequences to IMGT reference sequences was used to assign V, D and J gene segments. Each retained sequence needed at least a six-nucleotide match to both a V gene segment and a J gene segment. A rearrangement counted as productive if the CDR3 had no stop codons and remained in frame with V and J, and every other rearrangement counted as non-productive. Following IMGT convention, CDR3 was defined as the stretch from the second conserved V-encoded cysteine up to the conserved J-encoded phenylalanine. The earlier analysis of about 610 of the donors excluded sequences that lacked an unambiguous match to a single V gene segment. In an earlier analysis of 450 to 750 of the donors, a V segment was called functional when productive rearrangements were above 56.7%, and segregating when the standard deviation between donors exceeded 5%. A statistical classification framework was built for diagnosing cytomegalovirus status from the catalog of TCR beta chain sequences. In a later analysis, V and J genes were assigned by comparing TCR nucleotide sequences against IMGT/GENE-DB human TR gene sequences. In a later analysis, CDR3 sequences and most-parsimonious VDJ recombination scenarios were assigned using the TCRdist pipeline. A later analysis defined each TCR beta chain by its CDR3 amino acid sequence plus V-gene family, and excluded reads lacking a unique V-gene family. A later analysis removed 600 or so highly shared, low-generation-probability nucleotide sequences to deal with suspected cross-contamination and a sequencing artifact. A later analysis calculated a clonal expansion index for each public chain from normalized within-repertoire ranks of inferred template counts. In a later analysis, generation probabilities were computed using a VDJ recombination model fitted to out-of-frame rearrangements, and the results were checked against IGoR. In a later analysis, TCR-TCR, TCR-HLA and TCR-CMV co-occurrence was scored with hypergeometric tests, and a repertoire-size bias correction was applied to TCR pairs. To estimate false discovery rates, a later analysis permuted the HLA or CMV assignments 20 times. In a later analysis, co-occurring TCRs were grouped using DBSCAN, with TCRdist sequence similarity added in when clustering inside HLA-allele-positive subsets. For co-occurrence clustering, repertoires with fewer than 30,000 or more than 120,000 public chains were excluded, along with roughly five repertoires with anomalous nucleotide sharing. This immuneACCESS table, as held by TCRdb, lists in-frame sequences with V and J called but not all clones. Of the missing ones, under half trace to an unresolved V gene in checked studies; the others have no known cause. D and trimming were read from the DNA, whereas the V and J calls and clone size are those reported in that table. The table for this sample shows just over 200,000 clones. Roughly 1.2% of the sample goes to the ten largest clones.

The cohort consisted of more than 650 healthy bone marrow donors. At the time of sampling, every cohort member was nominally healthy, though immune exposures that went unrecorded were likely present. The donor tested CMV seropositive, placing the donor among the roughly 300 seropositive members of the cohort. A peripheral blood sample was collected from each donor, and TCR beta sequencing was performed on peripheral blood mononuclear cells. The Qiagen DNeasy Blood Extraction Kit was used to extract genomic DNA from the blood cell samples. Results the study describes overall, beyond this receptor: A further reported finding was that TCR beta sequences accurately predicted the HLA-A and HLA-B alleles for most subjects in the first cohort. A later analysis associated around 16,000 TCR beta sequences with specific HLA alleles at a false discovery rate of 0.05. An association between a missense DCLRE1C variant and V-gene and J-gene trimming of TCR beta chains was found in a later genetic analysis and replicated in an independent cohort. Presence/absence analyses assumed roughly uniform sequencing depth across donors, an assumption that may not hold. A cluster of highly shared sequence variants was judged likely to represent a technical artifact of the sequencing pipeline. Correlated functional status among segregating V segments might be attributable to linkage disequilibrium, but an unknown experimental factor could not be ruled out. The earlier analysis of fewer than 750 of the donors excluded 15 to 20 rarely observed V segments, including chromosome 9 orphons, because counts were too low. In this cohort, only TCR beta chains were sequenced, and detectable features were limited by the absence of alpha or paired-chain data. The only immune exposure information available for the cohort was CMV serostatus. Some IMGT-functional V segments, including TRBV6-2 and TRBV6-3, could not be distinguished by the 87-base-pair reads and were therefore excluded. HLA typing was unavailable for some donors at each locus, so association tests used only the typed subset. It was suggested by the authors that the approach could potentially be generalized to other disease states and immunological phenotypes. The study gave a list of about 170 TCR beta chains associated with cytomegalovirus. According to a later analysis, TCR association rates differed among HLA loci, with DRB1 alleles showing the most associated TCRs and HLA-C alleles showing the fewest. A few of the identified cytomegalovirus-associated TCR beta chains were confirmed in vitro to be specific for cytomegalovirus antigens. Strong co-occurrence of HLA alleles, especially DR and DQ, made assigning TCR associations to individual alleles difficult. Compared with the roughly 600-donor mean, donors in an Asian-associated ancestry cluster had fewer N-insertions in productive TCRs, according to a later genetic analysis. While some public TCRs were present in many individuals, most TCR sequences turned up only very rarely across donors. Several of the top co-occurrence clusters appeared to be linked to parvovirus B19, influenza, CMV and Epstein-Barr virus, according to a later analysis. Compared with equally common non-associated chains, HLA-associated TCR beta chains in a later analysis were more clonally expanded and had lower generation probabilities. Most CMV-associated TCR beta chains appeared to be HLA-restricted in a later analysis, and the HLA associations seemed to be driven largely by CMV exposure. In an earlier analysis of roughly 500 of the donors, most TCR beta V segments appeared in productive rearrangements about 87% or about 30% of the time, broadly matching IMGT annotations. In both the original and validation cohorts, the classifier was reported to diagnose cytomegalovirus status with high specificity and sensitivity.

The CDR3 measures 15 amino acids from cysteine to phenylalanine. Only CDR3 DNA remains: 45 bases, in frame from the first base. CDR1 is given as SGHNT and CDR2 as YYREEE, both from the germline V gene (reference sequence). The junction shows trimming of 0 bases on V and 5 bases on J, plus 12 bases between the germline ends. As concerns this clone: Its binding antigen is unknown.

What was sequenced was PBMCs. The TCR sequence derives from a girl aged 2-10 years in good health and CMV-seropositive. The sequence links TRBV5-4 to TRBJ2-1; possibly the D gene is TRBD2, per 5 matching bases. The sequenced DNA is TGTGCCAGCAGCTTGGATACTAGTCCCCACAATGAGCAGTTCTTC. It translates as CASSLDTSPHNEQFF.